A single sample gave rise to the 10 T cell receptor beta chains below, sequenced in a study of T cell responses to AZD1222 COVID-19 vaccine. Assay: immunoSEQ multiplex PCR; the TCRdb copy retains only in-frame clones and omits some. Found here are around 150,000 clones; the top ten clones hold about 2.2%. The sequenced sample was peripheral blood. Source of these receptors: an adult in good health.

V and J are TRBV4-1 and TRBJ1-4; 10 bases are a match to TRBD1. There are 17 residues in the CDR3. From germline, CDR1 is MGHRA and CDR2 YSYEKL. V gave up 4 bases and J gave up 1 base; unmatched junction bases: 6. CDR3 nucleotide sequence: TGCGCCAGCAGCCTTGTAGACAGGGGGCTAACTAATGAAAAACTGTTTTTT. The encoded protein is CASSLVDRGLTNEKLFF.

The chain has TRBV4-2 and TRBJ2-1, with 8 positions matching TRBD2. This CDR3 is built from 15 residues. Germline V CDR1 and CDR2: LGHNA, YNFKEQ. Trimming removed 4 bases from V and 5 bases from J; junction bases left unmatched: 7. The CDR3 DNA sequence: TGTGCCAGCAGCCTCGGGCGGGGGGACGACAATGAGCAGTTCTTC. Translated, it gives CASSLGRGDDNEQFF.

V gene TRBV11-2 combines with J gene TRBJ2-7; D is possibly TRBD2 (6 bases). Trimming pared 5 bases from V and 3 bases from J, leaving 14 bases between. CDR1 and CDR2 (germline): SGHAT, FQNNGV. The CDR3 consists of 14 residues. CDR3: CASSTQGAGYEQYF. CDR3 nucleotides: TGTGCCAGCAGCACCCAGGGAGCGGGCTACGAGCAGTACTTC.

A word on this clone: The junction differs from germline at one of its ends, possibly a read error. The CDR3 protein is CSAKRGQAFGF. CDR3 coding DNA: TGCAGTGCCAAGAGGGGTCAGGCCTTCGGCTTT. The chain has TRBV20-1 and TRBJ1-6; possible D gene TRBD1, 5 bases. Germline V gene sequence: CDR1 DFQATT, CDR2 SNEGSKA (reference sequence). CDR3 size: 11 residues.

This chain uses TRBV9 with TRBJ1-5; possible D gene TRBD1, 5 bases. V lost 3 bases to trimming and J lost 3 bases, with 10 bases between them. The CDR3 sequence is 14 residues long. In germline, CDR1 is SGDLS, CDR2 YYNGEE. Written as DNA, the CDR3 is TGTGCCAGCAGCGGGGGGATGTTCAATCAGCCCCAGCATTTT. Its translation is CASSGGMFNQPQHF.

The chain is built from TRBV30 and TRBJ2-4; D unresolved. The CDR3 consists of 12 residues. The germline CDR1 and CDR2 sequences are GTSNPN and SVGIG (reference sequence). V was trimmed by 3 bases and J by 7 bases, leaving 10 bases between them. Written as DNA, the CDR3 is TGTGCCTGGAGAGGGTTGCACAACATTCAGTACTTC. Amino acids: CAWRGLHNIQYF. The full variable domain, its missing parts supplied by reference TRBV30 and TRBJ2-4, is SQTIHQWPATLVQPVGSPLSLECTVEGTSNPNLYWYRQAAGRGLQLLFYSVGIGQISSEVPQNLSASRPQDRQFILSSKKLLLSDSGFYLCAWRGLHNIQYFGAGTRLSVL.

The V and J genes are TRBV5-6 and TRBJ1-3; D is unclear. The CDR3 sequence is 11 residues long. The ends were cut back, 4 bases at V and 6 bases at J, with 5 bases in the middle. Looked up from germline, CDR1 is SGHDT and CDR2 is YYEEEE. This CDR3 reads CASSLQNTIYF. DNA of the CDR3: TGTGCCAGCAGCCTACAAAACACCATATATTTT.

Written as DNA, the CDR3 is TGTGCCAGCAGCTTAGACGGAGGGGGCCTTTACACCTTC. Protein product: CASSLDGGGLYTF. This chain connects TRBV7-2 to TRBJ1-2, with TRBD1 identical over 7 bases. This CDR3 comprises 13 residues. Germline V gene lookup returns CDR1 SGHTA and CDR2 FQGNSA. V shed 1 base and J 11 bases; nucleotides not matched to a gene: 7.

This chain uses TRBV7-9 with TRBJ1-1; possibly TRBD1 for D (6 bases). Germline V CDR1 and CDR2: SEHNR, FQNEAQ (reference sequence). The CDR3 totals 13 residues. V lost 7 bases and J 5 bases, leaving 14 bases between the germline ends. The CDR3 sequence is CASTREGGTEAFF. Here the CDR3 DNA reads TGTGCCAGCACCCGTGAGGGGGGGACTGAAGCTTTCTTT.

The chain joins TRBV30 to TRBJ1-1; D uncertain. Trimming removed 0 bases from V and 1 base from J, with 12 bases in between. The length of the CDR3 is 15 residues. CDR1 is GTSNPN, CDR2 SVGIG, per germline (reference sequence). In DNA form, the CDR3 reads TGTGCCTGGAGTGTACTAACCCCAGGGAACACTGAAGCTTTCTTT. Residues: CAWSVLTPGNTEAFF. The full variable domain, its missing parts supplied by reference TRBV30 and TRBJ1-1, is SQTIHQWPATLVQPVGSPLSLECTVEGTSNPNLYWYRQAAGRGLQLLFYSVGIGQISSEVPQNLSASRPQDRQFILSSKKLLLSDSGFYLCAWSVLTPGNTEAFFGQGTRLTVV.